These T cell receptor beta chains were read from a single sample in a study of T cell responses to AZD1222 COVID-19 vaccine. Sequencing used immunoSEQ multiplex PCR; TCRdb keeps in-frame clones, though not all of them. The sample consists of 150,000 to 180,000 clones, about 87% of them appearing once. Sample: peripheral blood, taken on day 0 of AZD1222 vaccination. These receptors originate from an adult in good health. CDR3s include the opening cysteine and the closing phenylalanine or tryptophan. The order of the fields is J gene, D gene, clone size, V gene, CDR3 DNA, CDR3 protein. A D gene is named only where the DNA matches it firmly. The listing skips clone size in some rows; elsewhere it reads once, few, many or a size class.

>TRBJ2-3|NA|NA|TRBV5-4
TGTGCCAGCAGCCCACAGGGTCTGGGGTCAGATACGCAGTATTTT
CASSPQGLGSDTQYF
>TRBJ2-5|NA|NA|TRBV5-8
TGTGCCAGCAGCTTGGCCGCGGCGTCCCAGTACTTC
CASSLAAASQYF
>TRBJ1-2|NA|once|TRBV5-1
TGCGCCAGCGCGAAGGATACGGTACAGAAAAACTATGGCTACACCTTC
CASAKDTVQKNYGYTF
>TRBJ2-1|NA|NA|TRBV10-1
TGCGCCAGCAGTGAGGGCAGGGTCAATGAGCAGTTCTTC
CASSEGRVNEQFF
>TRBJ2-7|NA|few|TRBV21-1
TGTGCCAGCAGCAAGGACTCGGACTACGAGCAGTACTTC
CASSKDSDYEQYF
>TRBJ1-2|NA|once|TRBV27
TGTGCCAGCAGTTTCGCTACCGGAAGGAGTGGCTACACCTTC
CASSFATGRSGYTF
>TRBJ1-3|NA|NA|TRBV6-5
TGTGCCAGCAGTTCTCTGGACGTGATCTCTGGAAACACCATATATTTT
CASSSLDVISGNTIYF
>TRBJ2-3|NA|few|TRBV12-3/TRBV12-4
TGTGCCAGCAGGGAGGGGGTCGGGGATACGCAGTATTTT
CASREGVGDTQYF
>TRBJ2-7|TRBD1|NA|TRBV27
TGTGCCAGCAGATTGGGACAGGGGGCGCGCGAGCAGTACTTC
CASRLGQGAREQYF
>TRBJ1-6|NA|once|TRBV15
TGTGCCACCAGCAGCCTCCGCGGGGTTATGAATTCACCCCTCCACTTT
CATSSLRGVMNSPLHF
>TRBJ2-7|NA|NA|TRBV20-1
TGCAGTGAGGGGACCTCCTACGAGCAGTACTTC
CSEGTSYEQYF
>TRBJ1-5|NA|NA|TRBV13
TGTGCCAGCAGCTTTGGTAGGGGTAGCAATCAGCCCCAGCATTTT
CASSFGRGSNQPQHF